This T cell receptor beta chain was obtained from a study of T cells in Graves' hyperthyroidism and ophthalmopathy. Study-level background: Peripheral blood was obtained at initial diagnosis, preceding any treatment.

With 3 bases clipped from V and 0 bases from J, the junction kept 3 bases outside the gene matches. This CDR3 is 16 amino acids long. Germline CDR1 reads SGHRS; CDR2 reads YFSETQ. General study results and limits: Peripheral blood also featured most of the thyroid clonotypes expanded above 0.001.

RNA transcripts gave rise to amplified TCR beta CDR3 regions. The HTBI primer set served for first-round RT-PCR of the TCR CDR3. TCRdb passed the multiplex PCR reads through MiXCR, listing each CDR3 protein once. The data hold around 190,000 distinct CDR3 sequences, with less than 20% observed a single time. Thyroid ultrasound, orbital computed tomography, clinical symptoms, and serum thyroxine and TRAb underpinned diagnoses. Comment on this clonotype: Its antigen is still unknown.

The sequence was collected from a woman aged 45-60 years with Graves' hyperthyroidism. Material: blood. The V call is TRBV5-1, the J call TRBJ2-3; 11 bases are shared with TRBD2. Here the CDR3 reads CASSSGLAASTDTQYF. For the CDR3, the DNA is TGCGCCAGCAGCTCGGGACTAGCGGCTAGCACAGATACGCAGTATTTT.